A selection of T cell receptor beta chains follows, all from one sample in a study of blood T cells in healthy people across ages. TCRdb recomputed calls from the 5' RACE reads with MiXCR, one row per CDR3 protein. The sample includes over 700,000 distinct CDR3 sequences, about 48% of them seen just once. The sequenced sample was blood. These TCRs come from a man at least 80 years old in good health. CDR3s include the opening cysteine and the closing phenylalanine or tryptophan. D genes are given only for firm matches. A row's size may be missing; if present it is once, few, many or a size class.

D gene	clone size	V gene	J gene	CDR3 length	CDR3 DNA	CDR3 protein
NA	NA	TRBV10-3	TRBJ2-5	16	TGTGCCATCAGTTGGTACTCCCCGACCTCCTACAATGAGCAGTACTTC	CAISWYSPTSYNEQYF
TRBD1	NA	TRBV7-9	TRBJ2-1	14	TGTGCCAGCAGCCTCACCCGGGACAGCAATGAGCAGTTCTTC	CASSLTRDSNEQFF
NA	NA	TRBV11-2	TRBJ2-7	14	TGTGCCAGCAGCTCCCTCCGAGGACCCTACGAGCAGTACTTC	CASSSLRGPYEQYF
TRBD2	NA	TRBV6-5	TRBJ2-7	16	TGTGCCAGCAGACTCTGGACTAGCGGGGCCTCCTACGAGCAGTACTTC	CASRLWTSGASYEQYF
NA	few	TRBV7-9	TRBJ2-1	14	TGTGCCAGCAGCCCGGGCCCACTAGGCCATGAGCAGTTCTTC	CASSPGPLGHEQFF
TRBD2	NA	TRBV15	TRBJ2-3	23	TGTGCCACCAGCAGGCCCGGGACTAGCGGGAGAGGAGGCCCTTCCTGGGGCACAGACACGCAGTATTTT	CATSRPGTSGRGGPSWGTDTQYF
TRBD1	NA	TRBV6-1	TRBJ2-1	14	TGTGCCAGCACCGGGACAGGGTTGTCCAATGAGCAGTTCTTC	CASTGTGLSNEQFF
NA	NA	TRBV10-3	TRBJ1-3	14	TGTGCCATCAGGGACGGCAGCTCTGGAAACACCATATATTTT	CAIRDGSSGNTIYF
NA	NA	TRBV27	TRBJ1-6	13	TGTGCCAGCAGTTACGGGATCAATTCACCCCTCCACTTT	CASSYGINSPLHF
NA	few	TRBV6-1	TRBJ2-7	17	TGTGCCAGCACTGATACGGGAGCCAGACAAGGGCGCTACGAGCAGTACTTC	CASTDTGARQGRYEQYF
NA	few	TRBV3-1	TRBJ2-1	15	TGTGCCAGCAGCCAAGAGGGCAGGAATCTCAATGAGCAGTTCTTC	CASSQEGRNLNEQFF
NA	NA	TRBV3-1	TRBJ2-7	13	TGTGCCAGCAGCCAAGCCAGGTTCAGCGAGCAGTACTTC	CASSQARFSEQYF
TRBD1	NA	TRBV28	TRBJ1-5	16	TGTACCAGCAGTTTTGGGGGGACAGGTCGGCGGCCGCCCCAGCATTTT	CTSSFGGTGRRPPQHF
NA	NA	TRBV3-1	TRBJ2-1	17	TGTGCCAGCGACGGACGGATGGGGGTTAGCGGTTACAATGAGCAGTTCTTC	CASDGRMGVSGYNEQFF
NA	NA	TRBV6-1	TRBJ1-6	13	TGTGCCAGCAGCTCTCTGGGGAGTTCACCCCTCCACTTT	CASSSLGSSPLHF
NA	NA	TRBV2	TRBJ1-5	14	TGTGCCAGCAGTGACAGGGGTAGCAATCAGCCCCAGCATTTT	CASSDRGSNQPQHF
TRBD1	NA	TRBV12-3/TRBV12-4	TRBJ1-2	14	TGTGCCAGCAGTCGCCGGGACAGGTCCTATGGCTACACCTTC	CASSRRDRSYGYTF
NA	NA	TRBV3-1	TRBJ2-7	11	TGTGCCAGCAACCAAGGTCGCGAGCAGTACTTC	CASNQGREQYF
NA	NA	TRBV4-1	TRBJ2-1	15	TGCGCCAGCAGCCCCAAGACCAGCTCCTACAATGAGCAGTTCTTC	CASSPKTSSYNEQFF
NA	NA	TRBV7-9	TRBJ2-1	15	TGTGCCAGCAGCTCCCTCGCCGTAATCTACAATGAGCAGTTCTTC	CASSSLAVIYNEQFF
TRBD1	NA	TRBV2	TRBJ1-2	13	TGTGCCAGCAGTGGAGGGGGCCGCTATGGCCACACCTTC	CASSGGGRYGHTF
NA	NA	TRBV5-6	TRBJ2-7	15	TGTGCCAGCAGCTTAATCGTCGGAACGTCCTACGAGCAGTACTTC	CASSLIVGTSYEQYF
TRBD2	NA	TRBV2	TRBJ2-4	16	TGTGCCAGCATAGAGTGGGGTCTAGCGGGCAAAAACATTCAGTACTTC	CASIEWGLAGKNIQYF
NA	NA	TRBV12-3/TRBV12-4	TRBJ2-4	17	TGTGCCAGCAGTTTAGGTAGCGGCAGATTAGCCAAAAACATTCAGTACTTC	CASSLGSGRLAKNIQYF
TRBD2	NA	TRBV2	TRBJ2-7	15	TGTGCCAGCAGCCTAGGTAGCGGGACTGCCTACGAGCAGTACTTC	CASSLGSGTAYEQYF